These 9 T cell receptor gamma chains were all obtained from the same sample, sequenced in a study of gamma delta lymphoproliferative disorders and STAT genes. TCRdb applied CATT to the multiplex PCR reads for clone calling. The repertoire consists of over 4,000 gamma-chain clones, with approximately 7.9% occurring once and the leading ten covering approximately 3%. Sequencing used genomic DNA taken from PBMCs of patients and controls. The sequencing sample was made of blood. These receptors were collected from a human donor in good health.

The gene calls are TRGV11 and TRGJ1 or TRGJ2. Since TCRdb gives no J gene, matching the DNA to germline was used here to assign it. TRGV11 is identified as an open reading frame with a role that is uncertain. V lost 12 bases to trimming and J lost 5 bases; unmatched junction nucleotides: 10. The CDR3 extends over 12 amino acids. CDR3 DNA sequence: TGTGCCTGCCCCTTTGGGAATTATAAGAAACTCTTT. It specifies CACPFGNYKKLF.

This clone was seen ten or more times. The V call is TRGV8, the J call TRGJ1 or TRGJ2. The ends lost 5 bases at V and 10 bases at J; junction bases unmatched: 2. Germline V CDR1 and CDR2: VENAVY, YDSYNSRV. The CDR3 runs to 9 residues. The CDR3 nucleotides are TGTGCCACCTGGGGCAAGAAACTCTTT. Residues: CATWGKKLF.

By proportion, this clone is medium-sized (0.01 to 0.1%). This chain connects TRGV10 to TRGJ1 or TRGJ2. The J gene was not available in TCRdb and was assigned here by matching the DNA to germline segments. TRGV10 qualifies as an ORF whose function is uncertain. Trimming took 11 bases from V and 3 from J; bases not matched to a gene: 8. CDR3 size: 12 residues. CDR3 region: CAAGAAYYKKLF. The DNA for the CDR3 is TGTGCTGCGGGGGCAGCTTATTATAAGAAACTCTTT.

This clone is medium-sized in the sample. This chain joins TRGV4 and TRGJP1. Since TCRdb gives no J gene, matching the DNA to germline was used here to assign it. The germline CDR1 and CDR2 sequences are EGSTGY and YDSYTSSV. The CDR3 extends over 16 amino acids. V lost 3 bases and J lost 0; bases outside the gene matches: 7. The CDR3 sequence is CATWDRGYTTGWFKIF. The CDR3 nucleotides read TGTGCCACCTGGGATAGGGGTTATACCACTGGTTGGTTCAAGATATTT.

This clone occurred many times. Other DNA sequences in this specimen translate into the identical CDR3. The rearrangement joins TRGV2 to TRGJ1 or TRGJ2. The J gene comes from matching the DNA to germline here; TCRdb lacks it. The CDR3 is 14 amino acids. The V gene's germline CDR1 is EGSNGY and CDR2 YDSYNSKV. V gave up 1 base and J gave up 1 base; unmatched junction bases: 4. CDR3 in amino acids: CATWDGPNYYKKLF. The CDR3 DNA is TGTGCCACCTGGGACGGACCCAATTATTATAAGAAACTCTTT.

In its sample, this clone ranks as medium-sized (0.01 to 0.1%). The chain uses TRGV3 and TRGJP1. TCRdb offers no J gene call, so here the DNA was matched to germline to obtain one. The germline CDR1 and CDR2 sequences are VTNTFY and YDVSTARD (reference sequence). The ends lost 0 bases at V and 3 bases at J; junction bases unmatched: 4. The CDR3 runs to 15 residues. The DNA of the CDR3 is TGTGCCACCTGGGACAGGTTCTCCACTGGTTGGTTCAAGATATTT. Translated: CATWDRFSTGWFKIF.

Sample share makes this clone medium-sized. The DNA is left out, because the CDR3 cannot be placed on it with certainty; the CDR3 is given as TCRdb lists it. This sample includes further DNA sequences coding for the same CDR3. The V gene is TRGV11, but the J gene lacks a call. TRGV11 is assigned to the ORF class and has an uncertain function. With termini counted, the CDR3 has 18 amino acids. The CDR3 loop is CTTVPAGLGTSSDWIKTF.

This clone is medium-sized within its sample. This chain uses TRGV2 with TRGJ1 or TRGJ2. Here the J gene came from matching the DNA to germline, since TCRdb omits it. Germline V gene data show CDR1 as EGSNGY and CDR2 as YDSYNSKV. V lost 2 bases and J lost 5; bases outside the gene matches: 3. The CDR3 loop spans 12 amino acids. The CDR3 sequence is CATWDDHYKKLF. CDR3 coding DNA: TGTGCCACCTGGGACGACCATTATAAGAAACTCTTT.

This clone is medium-sized (0.01 to 0.1%) by share. The limits of the CDR3 on the DNA are not certain, so only TCRdb's listed CDR3 is given. TRGV11 is the V gene, and the J gene was not called. TRGV11 is assigned to the ORF class and has an uncertain function. The CDR3 has 18 residues if both end residues are counted. The CDR3 sequence is CTTVPAGLGTYASYKKLF.